This T cell receptor (beta chain) was retrieved from a study of shared clonotypes between healthy human individuals. Per germline, CDR1 MNHNY and CDR2 SVGAGI (reference sequence). V dropped 5 bases and J dropped 2 bases, with 10 bases sitting between them. The CDR3 runs to 13 residues. Note on this clone: The target antigen is unknown.

CD8 memory comprised CD45RO+ plus CCR7-negative CD45RA+ TemRA cells. Profiled with immunoSEQ multiplex PCR; TCRdb holds only in-frame clones, not every one. The table includes roughly 700,000 clones, roughly 88% detected once. Study-wide findings and caveats: Owing to a small donor count, the genetic and exposure-history diversity represented was limited.

This rearrangement joins TRBV6-6 to TRBJ2-7, with D hard to call. Source material: memory CD8+ T cells from PBMCs. The subset denotes: CD45RO+ cells pooled with CCR7-negative TemRA cells. This clonotype was sampled from a man between 18 and 35 years old in good health. Some clones in this sample may be carry-over from other donors' samples. CDR3 nucleotides: TGTGCCAGCAGTGGACCAGCCCCCTACGAGCAGTACTTC. Protein sequence: CASSGPAPYEQYF.